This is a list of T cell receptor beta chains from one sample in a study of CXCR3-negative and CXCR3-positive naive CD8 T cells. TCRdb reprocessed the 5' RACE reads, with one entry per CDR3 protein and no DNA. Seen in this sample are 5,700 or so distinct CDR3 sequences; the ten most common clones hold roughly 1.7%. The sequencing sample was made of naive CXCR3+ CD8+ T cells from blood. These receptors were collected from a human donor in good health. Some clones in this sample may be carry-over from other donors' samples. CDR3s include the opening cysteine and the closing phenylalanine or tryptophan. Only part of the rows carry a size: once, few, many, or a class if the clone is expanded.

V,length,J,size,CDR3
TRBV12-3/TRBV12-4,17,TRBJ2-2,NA,CASSFSRDLRGPGELFF
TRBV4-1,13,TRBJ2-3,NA,CASRSSGMDTQYF
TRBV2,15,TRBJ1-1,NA,CASRESQGFNTEAFF
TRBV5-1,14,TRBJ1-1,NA,CASSDRVWDTEAFF
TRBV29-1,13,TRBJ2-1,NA,CSVERANLGEQFF
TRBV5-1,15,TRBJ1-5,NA,CASSFGQGAGQPQHF
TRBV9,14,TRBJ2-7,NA,CASSVKQASYEQYF
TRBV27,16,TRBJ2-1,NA,CASSLSVGELYNEQFF
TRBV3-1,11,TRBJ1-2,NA,CASSQSARYTF
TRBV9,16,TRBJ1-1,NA,CASSVGAGEPNTEAFF
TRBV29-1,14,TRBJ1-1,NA,CSVEDPAGGTEAFF
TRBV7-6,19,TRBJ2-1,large,CASSTRTSGGALRYNEQFF
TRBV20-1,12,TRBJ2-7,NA,CSARQGSYEQYF
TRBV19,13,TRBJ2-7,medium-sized,CATQAGTNYEQYF
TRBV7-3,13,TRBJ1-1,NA,CASSLGGGTEAFF
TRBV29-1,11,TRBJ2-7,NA,CSVGESYEQYF
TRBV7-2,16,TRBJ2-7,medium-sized,CASSFPSSGGSYEQYF
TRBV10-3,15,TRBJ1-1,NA,CAIRNMGGLFTEAFF
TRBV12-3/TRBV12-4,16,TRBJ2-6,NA,CASSSASGVGANVLTF
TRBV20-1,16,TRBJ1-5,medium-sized,CSAREDRQGINQPQHF
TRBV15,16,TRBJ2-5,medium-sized,CATSTSPGLGQETQYF
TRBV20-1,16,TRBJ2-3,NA,CSALDLAASSTDTQYF
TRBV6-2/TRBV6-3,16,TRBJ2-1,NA,CASSPMVGTPYNEQFF
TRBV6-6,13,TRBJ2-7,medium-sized,CASSPGQTYEQYF
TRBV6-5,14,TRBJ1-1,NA,CASGQGAGGTEAFF
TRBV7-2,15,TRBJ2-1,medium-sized,CASRIHGGPYNEQFF
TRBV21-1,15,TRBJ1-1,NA,CASSKRSRINTEAFF
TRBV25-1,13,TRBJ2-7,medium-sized,CASRTSDSYEQYF
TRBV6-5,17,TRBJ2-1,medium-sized,CASSYSNSPTLYNEQFF
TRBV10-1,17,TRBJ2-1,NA,CASSEAVAGATYNEQFF
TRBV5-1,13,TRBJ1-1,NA,CASSLAAATEAFF
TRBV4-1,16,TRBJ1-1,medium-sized,CASSQDTGQVNTEAFF
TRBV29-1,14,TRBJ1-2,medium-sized,CSVEDVRGVYGYTF
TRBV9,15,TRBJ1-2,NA,CASSVRGLAPYGYTF
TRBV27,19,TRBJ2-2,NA,CASSLNPLRALRYTGELFF
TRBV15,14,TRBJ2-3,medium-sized,CATSRDGEWDTQYF
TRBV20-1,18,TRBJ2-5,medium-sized,CSARETLGLAGGSETQYF
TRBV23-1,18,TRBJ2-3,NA,CASSQYPTGHGSTDTQYF